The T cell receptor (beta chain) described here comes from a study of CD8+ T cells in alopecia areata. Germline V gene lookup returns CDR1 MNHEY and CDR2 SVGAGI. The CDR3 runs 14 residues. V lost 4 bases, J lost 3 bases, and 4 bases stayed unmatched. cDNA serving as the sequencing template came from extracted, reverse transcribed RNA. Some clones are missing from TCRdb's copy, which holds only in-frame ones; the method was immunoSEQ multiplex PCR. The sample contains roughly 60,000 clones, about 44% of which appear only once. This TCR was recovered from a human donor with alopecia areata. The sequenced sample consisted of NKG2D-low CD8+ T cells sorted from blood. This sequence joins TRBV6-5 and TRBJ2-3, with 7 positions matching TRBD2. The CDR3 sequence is CASSFGLGTDTQYF. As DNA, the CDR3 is TGTGCCAGCAGTTTTGGACTAGGGACAGATACGCAGTATTTT.